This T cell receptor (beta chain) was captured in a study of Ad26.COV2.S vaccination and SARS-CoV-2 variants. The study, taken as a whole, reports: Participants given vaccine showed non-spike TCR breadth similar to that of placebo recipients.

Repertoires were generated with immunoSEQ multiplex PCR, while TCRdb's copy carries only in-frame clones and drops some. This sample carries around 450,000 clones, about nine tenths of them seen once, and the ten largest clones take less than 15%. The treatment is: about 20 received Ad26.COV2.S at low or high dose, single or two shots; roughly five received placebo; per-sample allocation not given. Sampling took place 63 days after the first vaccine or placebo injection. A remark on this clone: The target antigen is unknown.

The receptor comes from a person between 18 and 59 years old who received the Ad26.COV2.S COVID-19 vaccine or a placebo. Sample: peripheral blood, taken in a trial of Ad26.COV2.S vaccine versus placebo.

The CDR3: CATSKRTSGYNEQFF. The CDR3 DNA follows: TGTGCCACCAGCAAGCGGACTAGCGGCTACAATGAGCAGTTCTTC. This sequence joins TRBV15 and TRBJ2-1; 10 bases map to TRBD2. This CDR3 is built from 15 residues. Germline V CDR1 and CDR2: LNHNV, YYDKDF (reference sequence). V shed 4 bases and J 3 bases; nucleotides not matched to a gene: 3.